This T cell receptor (beta chain) was sequenced for a study of blood T cell repertoires in COVID-19. Turning to the study itself: COVID-19 samples from acute and convalescent phases originated in the United States, Italy and Spain. T cells, B-cell-depleted T cells, or PBMCs supplied cDNA or gDNA.

Authors' processing steps: Reference gene primer amplification gave estimated nucleated cell counts. Using immunoSEQ multiplex PCR, the repertoire was profiled, and TCRdb retains in-frame clones only, with some absent. The V and J calls and clone size are taken from that table; D and trimming were inferred from the DNA. Found here are 35,000 to 45,000 clones, about 85% of them singletons; the top ten hold 30% to 35%. With 1 base removed from V and 8 bases from J, the gap between germline ends came to 14 bases. The germline gives CDR1 MNHNS, CDR2 SASEGT. The CDR3 covers 15 residues. Sequenced material: peripheral blood. The source is a woman of 80 years or more with acute or convalescent COVID-19. V is TRBV6-1 and J is TRBJ1-4; D uncertain. In DNA form, the CDR3 reads TGTGCCAGCAGTGAAGGGGGAGGGCTAGGAGAAAAACTGTTTTTT. It is translated as CASSEGGGLGEKLFF.